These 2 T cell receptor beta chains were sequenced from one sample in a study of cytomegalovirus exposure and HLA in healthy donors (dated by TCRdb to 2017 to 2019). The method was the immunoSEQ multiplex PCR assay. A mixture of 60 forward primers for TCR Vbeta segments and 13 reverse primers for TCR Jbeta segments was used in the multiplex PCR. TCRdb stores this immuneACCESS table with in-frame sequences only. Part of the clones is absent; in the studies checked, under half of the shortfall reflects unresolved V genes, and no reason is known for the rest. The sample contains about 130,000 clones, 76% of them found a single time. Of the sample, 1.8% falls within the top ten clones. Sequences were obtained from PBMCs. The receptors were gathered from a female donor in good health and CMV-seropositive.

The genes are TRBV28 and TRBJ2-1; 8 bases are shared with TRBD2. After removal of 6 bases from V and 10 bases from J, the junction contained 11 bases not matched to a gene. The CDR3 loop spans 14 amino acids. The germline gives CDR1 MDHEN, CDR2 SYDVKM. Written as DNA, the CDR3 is TGTGCCAGCAGCCCCGGGGGGGGAAGTAGGGAGCAGTTCTTC. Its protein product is CASSPGGGSREQFF. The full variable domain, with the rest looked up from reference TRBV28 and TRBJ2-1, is DVKVTQSSRYLVKRTGEKVFLECVQDMDHENMFWYRQDPGLGLRLIYFSYDVKMKEKGDIPEGYSVSREKKERFSLILESASTNQTSMYLCASSPGGGSREQFFGPGTRLTVL.

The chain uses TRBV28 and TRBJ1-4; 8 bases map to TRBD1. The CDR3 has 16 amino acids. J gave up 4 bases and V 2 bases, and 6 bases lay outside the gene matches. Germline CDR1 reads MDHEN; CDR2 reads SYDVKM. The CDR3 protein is CASSLLRGQFNEKLFF. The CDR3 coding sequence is TGTGCCAGCAGTTTACTCAGGGGGCAGTTTAATGAAAAACTGTTTTTT.